One and the same sample provided the 17 T cell receptor beta chains below, sequenced in a study of blood T cell repertoires in COVID-19. Profiling relied on immunoSEQ multiplex PCR, and the TCRdb table lists in-frame clones only, not all of them. The sample contains 200,000 to 250,000 clones, roughly 86% of which appear only once. Material: peripheral blood. The origin of the receptors is a woman in her fifties or sixties with COVID-19, enrolled during active disease.

The gene calls are TRBV27 and TRBJ1-4, with D hard to call. The germline V gene encodes CDR1 MNHEY and CDR2 SMNVEV (reference sequence). The CDR3 is 14 residues long. Trimming cost V 5 bases and J 8 bases, with 15 bases left between them. CDR3 loop: CASSEGRRGEKLFF. DNA for the CDR3: TGTGCCAGCAGTGAGGGCCGCCGAGGGGAAAAACTGTTTTTT.

The V and J genes are TRBV30 and TRBJ1-5; D gene uncertain. CDR1 is GTSNPN, CDR2 SVGIG, per germline (reference sequence). The V and J ends lost 0 bases and 5 bases respectively, with 11 bases between them. The CDR3 consists of 14 residues. CDR3 residues: CAWSVSGVDQPQHF. In DNA, the CDR3 is TGTGCCTGGAGTGTATCCGGGGTTGATCAGCCCCAGCATTTT. The complete variable domain, with remaining parts taken from reference TRBV30 and TRBJ1-5, reads SQTIHQWPATLVQPVGSPLSLECTVEGTSNPNLYWYRQAAGRGLQLLFYSVGIGQISSEVPQNLSASRPQDRQFILSSKKLLLSDSGFYLCAWSVSGVDQPQHFGDGTRLSIL.

The chain employs TRBV28 and TRBJ1-2; 7 nucleotides agree with TRBD1. Germline V gene data show CDR1 as MDHEN and CDR2 as SYDVKM. The CDR3 is 14 residues long. V was clipped by 8 bases and J by 9 bases; unmatched bases: 15. CDR3 sequence reads: CASLPTGTVVSYTF. In DNA, the CDR3 is TGTGCCAGCCTCCCGACAGGGACAGTAGTAAGCTACACCTTC.

The chain is built from TRBV4-1 and TRBJ2-5; maybe TRBD1 (5 bases). CDR3 length: 14 amino acids. The germline V gene has CDR1 MGHRA and CDR2 YSYEKL. V was shortened by 0 bases and J by 5 bases, with 10 bases between the two germline ends. The CDR3 sequence is CASSQDAPGETQYF. DNA of the CDR3: TGCGCCAGCAGCCAAGATGCGCCAGGGGAGACCCAGTACTTC.

The chain has TRBV29-1 and TRBJ2-1, with 12 positions matching TRBD2. The junction had 20 bases not matched to a gene; V was cut back by 1 base and J by 7 bases. The CDR3 runs 20 residues. CDR1 is SQVTM and CDR2 is ANQGSEA in the germline V gene. The CDR3 DNA is TGCAGCGTTGAAGGAATAGACAGGGTCCCGACTAGCGGGGGCGTAAATGAGCAGTTCTTC. It is translated as CSVEGIDRVPTSGGVNEQFF.

This chain connects TRBV28 to TRBJ2-7, with D possibly TRBD1 on 5 matching bases. Trimming pared 7 bases from V and 1 base from J, leaving 14 bases between. This CDR3 has 14 residues. Germline CDR1 is MDHEN and CDR2 is SYDVKM. Here the CDR3 reads CASNRGIGSYEQYV. The CDR3 DNA follows: TGTGCCAGCAATAGGGGTATCGGTTCCTACGAGCAGTACGTC.

This rearrangement joins TRBV18 to TRBJ1-2; D gene uncertain. V lost 2 bases, J lost 1 base, and 5 bases lay in between. The length of the CDR3 is 13 residues. Looked up from germline, CDR1 is KGHSH and CDR2 is LQKENI. The CDR3 region is CASSPNSNYGYTF. In DNA, the CDR3 is TGTGCCAGCTCACCAAATAGTAACTATGGCTACACCTTC.

This clone has only one observation. The chain couples TRBV11-2 to TRBJ1-1; the D is unclear. Germline-derived CDR1 and CDR2 are SGHAT and FQNNGV. The V end was cut by 5 bases, the J end by 5 bases, with 12 bases between. CDR3 length: 13 amino acids. This CDR3 is CASSPALRTEAFF. The DNA of the CDR3 is TGTGCCAGCAGCCCGGCACTGAGGACTGAAGCTTTCTTT.

The chain carries TRBV19 and TRBJ2-3; TRBD1 aligns across 8 bases. Germline loops: CDR1 LNHDA, CDR2 SQIVND (reference sequence). The CDR3 loop spans 15 amino acids. The junction had 4 bases not matched to a gene; V was cut back by 4 bases and J by 1 base. Here the CDR3 DNA reads TGTGCCAGTAGTACGGGACAGGTGGGCACAGATACGCAGTATTTT. This codes for CASSTGQVGTDTQYF.

This sequence joins TRBV7-9 and TRBJ1-6; 8 bases agree with TRBD1. There are 15 residues in the CDR3. Germline values: CDR1 SEHNR, CDR2 FQNEAQ (reference sequence). J gave up 9 bases and V 4 bases, and 8 bases lay outside the gene matches. In nucleotides, the CDR3 is TGTGCCAGCAGCTCCGGACAGGGCGGAATTTCACCCCTCCACTTT. Translated: CASSSGQGGISPLHF.

The gene calls are TRBV19 and TRBJ2-6, with 8 bases aligning to TRBD1. The V gene end was trimmed by 5 bases and the J gene end by 0 bases; junction bases not matched to a gene: 15. The CDR3 has 20 residues. Germline lookup yields CDR1 LNHDA and CDR2 SQIVND (reference sequence). The CDR3: CASSSPGQVNPNSGANVLTF. For the CDR3, the DNA is TGTGCCAGTAGTTCTCCGGGACAGGTGAACCCGAACTCTGGGGCCAACGTCCTGACTTTC.

The DNA of the CDR3 is TGTGCCAGCAGTGGGCTAGCCGAGCAGTACGTC. The encoded protein is CASSGLAEQYV. The chain combines TRBV28 with TRBJ2-7, with D tentatively TRBD2 (5 bases). The germline CDR1 and CDR2 sequences are MDHEN and SYDVKM. The CDR3 extends over 11 amino acids. V gave up 5 bases and J gave up 6 bases, with 8 bases separating them.

This rearrangement joins TRBV6-5 to TRBJ2-1; tentative D call: TRBD1 (6 bases). Deletions cut 6 bases from V and 8 bases from J, with 14 bases between. Germline V gene lookup returns CDR1 MNHEY and CDR2 SVGAGI. This CDR3 is 13 amino acids long. As DNA, the CDR3 is TGTGCCAGCAGCGCAACACAGGGAGATGAGCAGTTCTTC. It translates to CASSATQGDEQFF.

This chain joins TRBV6-5 and TRBJ1-1; D gene ambiguous. CDR3 length: 13 residues. Deletions cut 6 bases from V and 4 bases from J, with 12 bases between. Looked up from germline, CDR1 is MNHEY and CDR2 is SVGAGI. DNA of the CDR3: TGTGCCAGCAGGCGTCGAATTCCCACTGAAGCTTTCTTT. Protein: CASRRRIPTEAFF.

V and J are TRBV24-1 and TRBJ2-3; 7 bases are shared with TRBD1. CDR1 and CDR2 (germline): KGHDR, SFDVKD. J gave up 2 bases and V 3 bases, and 4 bases lay outside the gene matches. This CDR3 contains 15 residues. In DNA form, the CDR3 reads TGTGCCACCAGTGATCGGACAGGCTTCACAGATACGCAGTATTTT. Translated, it gives CATSDRTGFTDTQYF.

The chain combines TRBV6-1 with TRBJ1-6; perhaps TRBD1 as D (5 bases). The CDR3 totals 16 residues. The germline gives CDR1 MNHNS, CDR2 SASEGT. Trimming left V 0 bases short and J 7 bases short, with 13 bases between. CDR3 bases: TGTGCCAGCAGTGAAGCGAGGGGACTGGGGAATTCACCCCTCCACTTT. This gives the protein CASSEARGLGNSPLHF.

This rearrangement joins TRBV28 to TRBJ1-2; 7 bases agree with TRBD1. Germline V gene data show CDR1 as MDHEN and CDR2 as SYDVKM. CDR3 length equals 13 residues. V dropped 3 bases and J dropped 3; count of bases not matched to a gene: 1. CDR3 sequence: CASSFDRDYGYTF. Written as DNA, the CDR3 is TGTGCCAGCAGTTTCGACAGGGACTATGGCTACACCTTC.